The source of this TCR beta chain is a study of monozygotic twins with cystic fibrosis. Findings and caveats of the study: Age, concordance and disease severity did not associate with shared CDR3 numbers. Low clonality (median roughly 0.0095) suggested a mostly naive repertoire.

Only in-frame clones appear in the TCRdb table, and some are missing; sequencing was by immunoSEQ multiplex PCR. This table holds around 30,000 clones, about 85% found once. As for this clone: Its antigen remains unknown.

Germline V CDR1 and CDR2: LGHNT, FRNRAP. This CDR3 is built from 12 residues. Trimming pared 0 bases from V and 7 bases from J, leaving 4 bases between. The sequencing sample was made of blood. This receptor was obtained from a girl under 10 years old with cystic fibrosis. The chain combines TRBV12-5 with TRBJ2-1; the D is unclear. This CDR3 reads CASGLVRNEQFF. The CDR3 DNA sequence: TGTGCTAGTGGTTTGGTTCGGAATGAGCAGTTCTTC.